This TCR beta chain comes out of a study of blood T cell repertoires in COVID-19. About the study: Collection of acute and convalescent COVID-19 samples took place in the United States, Italy and Spain.

CDR1 and CDR2 from the germline V gene are SGHNT and YYREEE (reference sequence). V gave up 0 bases and J gave up 6 bases, with 12 bases separating them. The CDR3 consists of 14 residues. TCRdb's table, derived via immunoSEQ multiplex PCR, lists solely in-frame clones and lacks some. The sample yields about 370,000 clones, more than 80% seen once. Participants were aged 18 to 89 years from about two dozen US areas. The clonotype comes from a man in his late teens or twenties who had recovered from COVID-19. The chain has TRBV5-4 and TRBJ1-1, with D tentatively TRBD1 (5 bases). What was sequenced was PBMCs or T cells enriched from blood (not recorded which). The CDR3 sequence is CASSLGGAEAEAFF. The CDR3 nucleotides are TGTGCCAGCAGCTTGGGCGGGGCTGAAGCTGAAGCTTTCTTT.